The rows below give T cell receptor beta chains drawn from one sample of a study of monozygotic twins with inflammatory bowel disease. Reanalyzing the 5' RACE reads, TCRdb keeps one entry per CDR3 protein, without DNA. The sample data list over 110,000 distinct CDR3 sequences. The material sequenced was blood. These receptors came from a human donor with ulcerative colitis or Crohn's disease, or a healthy co-twin of an affected twin (not recorded which). The CDR3 runs from the conserved cysteine through the conserved F or W. Fields, in order: J gene, V gene, CDR3 protein.

j_gene: TRBJ2-7; v_gene: TRBV18; CDR3aa: CASSPDRGGPYEQYF
j_gene: TRBJ2-1; v_gene: TRBV5-1; CDR3aa: CASSRGDNEQFF
j_gene: TRBJ2-1; v_gene: TRBV24-1; CDR3aa: CATSRLEGPYNEQFF
j_gene: TRBJ2-2; v_gene: TRBV5-5; CDR3aa: CASDRDRGQDTGELFF
j_gene: TRBJ1-5; v_gene: TRBV20-1; CDR3aa: CSAQKDSDQPQHF
j_gene: TRBJ2-7; v_gene: TRBV20-1; CDR3aa: CSARGNGDREPQYF
j_gene: TRBJ1-2; v_gene: TRBV4-3; CDR3aa: CASSQEPVDRGRPLNGYTF
j_gene: TRBJ2-5; v_gene: TRBV24-1; CDR3aa: CATSGTGRGTQYF
j_gene: TRBJ2-2; v_gene: TRBV9; CDR3aa: CASSVGNLGTGELFF
j_gene: TRBJ2-1; v_gene: TRBV6-2/TRBV6-3; CDR3aa: CASSSRLAGAPSNEQFF
j_gene: TRBJ2-5; v_gene: TRBV20-1; CDR3aa: CSAPPGVGETQYF
j_gene: TRBJ2-1; v_gene: TRBV5-4; CDR3aa: CASRDASGGRNEQFF
j_gene: TRBJ2-3; v_gene: TRBV28; CDR3aa: CASSQGGPADTQYF
j_gene: TRBJ2-1; v_gene: TRBV24-1; CDR3aa: CATSDLTGNEQFF
j_gene: TRBJ2-1; v_gene: TRBV11-2; CDR3aa: CASSLLGTSGIPLYNEQFF
j_gene: TRBJ2-7; v_gene: TRBV28; CDR3aa: CASSLWLYEQYF
j_gene: TRBJ2-3; v_gene: TRBV20-1; CDR3aa: CSAQNRATDTQYF
j_gene: TRBJ1-1; v_gene: TRBV5-1; CDR3aa: CASSLVGGAGTEAFF
j_gene: TRBJ2-5; v_gene: TRBV7-9; CDR3aa: CASSFDRQETQYF
j_gene: TRBJ2-7; v_gene: TRBV29-1; CDR3aa: CSVEEDRIPYEQYF
j_gene: TRBJ2-7; v_gene: TRBV20-1; CDR3aa: CSSLAGNSYEQYF
j_gene: TRBJ2-7; v_gene: TRBV25-1; CDR3aa: CASSDYRGNLDEQYF
j_gene: TRBJ2-6; v_gene: TRBV20-1; CDR3aa: CSARASGANVLTF
j_gene: TRBJ2-3; v_gene: TRBV4-3; CDR3aa: CASSHRLPGRGTTDTQYF
j_gene: TRBJ2-7; v_gene: TRBV20-1; CDR3aa: CSAPSGGGGEQYF
j_gene: TRBJ2-3; v_gene: TRBV6-1; CDR3aa: CASRTARGPTDTQYF
j_gene: TRBJ2-5; v_gene: TRBV29-1; CDR3aa: CSVLLQSGETQYF
j_gene: TRBJ2-1; v_gene: TRBV5-1; CDR3aa: CASSYIPGTGNNEQFF
j_gene: TRBJ1-5; v_gene: TRBV15; CDR3aa: CATSSRQSNQPQHF
j_gene: TRBJ1-6; v_gene: TRBV10-3; CDR3aa: CAISESAGGSNSPLHF
j_gene: TRBJ2-3; v_gene: TRBV29-1; CDR3aa: CSVEGEYATDTQYF
j_gene: TRBJ2-2; v_gene: TRBV5-1; CDR3aa: CASRRIANTGELFF
j_gene: TRBJ1-5; v_gene: TRBV5-1; CDR3aa: CASNSPSKPQHF
j_gene: TRBJ1-3; v_gene: TRBV27; CDR3aa: CASRLRTGLGNTIYF
j_gene: TRBJ1-6; v_gene: TRBV5-5; CDR3aa: CASNAPGNSPLHF
j_gene: TRBJ1-4; v_gene: TRBV10-3; CDR3aa: CAISERGGEKLFF
j_gene: TRBJ1-2; v_gene: TRBV27; CDR3aa: CASSLSAGRGYGYTF
j_gene: TRBJ2-5; v_gene: TRBV11-1; CDR3aa: CASSTRPSTETQYF
j_gene: TRBJ1-4; v_gene: TRBV18; CDR3aa: CASSPSLRGKTNEKLFF
j_gene: TRBJ1-5; v_gene: TRBV7-9; CDR3aa: CASSRTFPREPQHF
j_gene: TRBJ2-7; v_gene: TRBV5-8; CDR3aa: CASRTTGSYEQYF
j_gene: TRBJ2-3; v_gene: TRBV6-1; CDR3aa: CASTSSGRTTDTQYF
j_gene: TRBJ2-7; v_gene: TRBV20-1; CDR3aa: CSARDRLALGGVLGYEQYF
j_gene: TRBJ2-7; v_gene: TRBV5-1; CDR3aa: CASSILNEQYF
j_gene: TRBJ1-6; v_gene: TRBV5-1; CDR3aa: CASSLQALYNSPLHF
j_gene: TRBJ2-1; v_gene: TRBV5-1; CDR3aa: CASSPRLGEGNEQFF
j_gene: TRBJ2-5; v_gene: TRBV6-1; CDR3aa: CASSSGRWPLETQYF
j_gene: TRBJ2-7; v_gene: TRBV7-2; CDR3aa: CASSSPSTGRAYEQYF
j_gene: TRBJ2-6; v_gene: TRBV27; CDR3aa: CASSRGQGYGANVLTF
j_gene: TRBJ2-6; v_gene: TRBV20-1; CDR3aa: CSAFRGLGHSGANVLTF
j_gene: TRBJ2-2; v_gene: TRBV7-9; CDR3aa: CASSPDSRALGTGELFF
j_gene: TRBJ2-2; v_gene: TRBV7-3; CDR3aa: CASSGLAGGKSGELFF
j_gene: TRBJ2-7; v_gene: TRBV4-3; CDR3aa: CASSQGLAVGYEQYF
j_gene: TRBJ2-7; v_gene: TRBV29-1; CDR3aa: CSVAGFKGTASSYEQYF
j_gene: TRBJ2-2; v_gene: TRBV18; CDR3aa: CASSPPDRGLTGELFF
j_gene: TRBJ1-2; v_gene: TRBV5-1; CDR3aa: CASGDDRVYGYTF
j_gene: TRBJ1-2; v_gene: TRBV20-1; CDR3aa: CSAPKGTNNYGYTF
j_gene: TRBJ2-7; v_gene: TRBV6-1; CDR3aa: CASSAPGTGGHEQYF